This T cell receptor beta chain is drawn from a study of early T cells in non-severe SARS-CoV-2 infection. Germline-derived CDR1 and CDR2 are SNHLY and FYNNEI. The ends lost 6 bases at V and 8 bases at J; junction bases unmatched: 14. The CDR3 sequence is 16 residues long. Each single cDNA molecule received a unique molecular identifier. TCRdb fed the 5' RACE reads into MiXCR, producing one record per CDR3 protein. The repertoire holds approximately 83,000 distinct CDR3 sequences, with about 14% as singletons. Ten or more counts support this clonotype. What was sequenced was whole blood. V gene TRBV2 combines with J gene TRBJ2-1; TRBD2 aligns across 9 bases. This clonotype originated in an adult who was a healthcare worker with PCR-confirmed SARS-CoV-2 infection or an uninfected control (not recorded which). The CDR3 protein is CASSALSAGGSYEQFF. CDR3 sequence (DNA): TGTGCCAGCAGCGCACTCTCCGCGGGAGGGAGCTATGAGCAGTTCTTC.